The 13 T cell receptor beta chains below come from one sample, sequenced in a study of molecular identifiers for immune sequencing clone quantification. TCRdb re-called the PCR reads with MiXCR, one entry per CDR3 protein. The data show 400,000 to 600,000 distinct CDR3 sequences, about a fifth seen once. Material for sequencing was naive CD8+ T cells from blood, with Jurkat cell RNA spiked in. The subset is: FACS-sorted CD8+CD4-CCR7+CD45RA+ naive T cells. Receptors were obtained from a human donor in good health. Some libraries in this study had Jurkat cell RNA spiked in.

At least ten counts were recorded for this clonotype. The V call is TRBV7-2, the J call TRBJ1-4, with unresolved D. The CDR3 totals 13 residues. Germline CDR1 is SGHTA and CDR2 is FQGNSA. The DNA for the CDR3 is TGTGTCACTCGGGAGCCCCCTAATGAAAAACTGTTTTTT. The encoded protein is CVTREPPNEKLFF.

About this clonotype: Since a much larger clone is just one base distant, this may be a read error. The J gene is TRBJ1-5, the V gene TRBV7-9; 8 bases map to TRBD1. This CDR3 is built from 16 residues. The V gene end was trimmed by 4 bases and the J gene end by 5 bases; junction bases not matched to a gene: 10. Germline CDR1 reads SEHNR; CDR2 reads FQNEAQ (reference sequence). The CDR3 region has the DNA TGTGCCAGCAGCTCAGCGTTAGGACAGGGCCATCAGCCCCAGCATTTT. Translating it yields CASSSALGQGHQPQHF.

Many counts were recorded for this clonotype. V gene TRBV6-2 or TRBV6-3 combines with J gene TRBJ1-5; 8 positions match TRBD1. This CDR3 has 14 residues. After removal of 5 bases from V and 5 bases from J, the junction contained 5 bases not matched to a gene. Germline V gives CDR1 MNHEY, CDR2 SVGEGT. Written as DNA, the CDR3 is TGTGCCAGCAGTCGCGGACAGGGCGATCAGCCCCAGCATTTT. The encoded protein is CASSRGQGDQPQHF.

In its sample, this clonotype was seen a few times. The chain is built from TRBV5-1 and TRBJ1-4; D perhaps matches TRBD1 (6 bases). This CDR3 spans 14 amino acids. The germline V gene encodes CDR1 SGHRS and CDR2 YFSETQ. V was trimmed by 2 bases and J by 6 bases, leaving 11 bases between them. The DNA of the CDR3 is TGCGCCAGCAGCTTAACCGGGGGCGATGAAAAACTGTTTTTT. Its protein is CASSLTGGDEKLFF.

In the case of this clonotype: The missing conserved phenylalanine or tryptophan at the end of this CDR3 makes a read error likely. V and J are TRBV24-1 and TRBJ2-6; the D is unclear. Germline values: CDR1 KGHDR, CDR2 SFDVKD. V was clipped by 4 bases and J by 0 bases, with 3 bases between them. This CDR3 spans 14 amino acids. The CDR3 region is CATSDHSGANVLTI. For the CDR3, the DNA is TGTGCCACCAGTGACCACTCTGGGGCCAACGTCCTGACTATC.

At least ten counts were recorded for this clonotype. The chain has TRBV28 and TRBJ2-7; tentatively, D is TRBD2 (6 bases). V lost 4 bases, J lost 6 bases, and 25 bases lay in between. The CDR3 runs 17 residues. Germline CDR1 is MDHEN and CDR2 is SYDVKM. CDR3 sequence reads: CASSYPPGTSRTGEQYF. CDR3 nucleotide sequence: TGTGCCAGCAGTTACCCCCCCGGGACTTCAAGGACGGGCGAGCAGTACTTC.

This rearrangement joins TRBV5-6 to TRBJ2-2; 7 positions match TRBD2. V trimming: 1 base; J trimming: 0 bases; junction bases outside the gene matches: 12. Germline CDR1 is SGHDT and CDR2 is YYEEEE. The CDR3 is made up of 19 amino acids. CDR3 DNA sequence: TGTGCCAGCAGCTTGATCTTTGGTAGCGGGCAAACGAACACCGGGGAGCTGTTTTTT. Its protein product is CASSLIFGSGQTNTGELFF.

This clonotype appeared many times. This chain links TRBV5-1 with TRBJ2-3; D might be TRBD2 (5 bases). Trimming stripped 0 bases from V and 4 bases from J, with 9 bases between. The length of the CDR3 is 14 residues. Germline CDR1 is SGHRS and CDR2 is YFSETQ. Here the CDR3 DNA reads TGCGCCAGCAGCTTGGAGGCAGCGGCAGATACGCAGTATTTT. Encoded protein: CASSLEAAADTQYF.

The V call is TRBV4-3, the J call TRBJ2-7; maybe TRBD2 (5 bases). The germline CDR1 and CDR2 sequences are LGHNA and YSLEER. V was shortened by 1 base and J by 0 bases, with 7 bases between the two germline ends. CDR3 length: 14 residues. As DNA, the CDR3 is TGCGCCAGCAGCCAAGGGGAGACCTCCTACGAGCAGTACTTC. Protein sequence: CASSQGETSYEQYF.

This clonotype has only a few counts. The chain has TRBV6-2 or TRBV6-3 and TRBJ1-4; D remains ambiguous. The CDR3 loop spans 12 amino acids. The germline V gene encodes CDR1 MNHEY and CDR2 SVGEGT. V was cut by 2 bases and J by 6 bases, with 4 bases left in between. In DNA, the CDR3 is TGTGCCAGCAGTTACAGGGATGAAAAACTGTTTTTT. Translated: CASSYRDEKLFF.

The CDR3 is CASSERLAGGVTGELFF. The CDR3 coding sequence is TGTGCCAGTAGTGAAAGACTAGCGGGGGGCGTCACCGGGGAGCTGTTTTTT. This chain links TRBV19 with TRBJ2-2, with 13 bases matching TRBD2. V shed 5 bases, J shed 4 bases, and the junction held 7 bases outside the gene matches. The CDR3 totals 17 residues. The V gene's germline CDR1 is LNHDA and CDR2 SQIVND (reference sequence).

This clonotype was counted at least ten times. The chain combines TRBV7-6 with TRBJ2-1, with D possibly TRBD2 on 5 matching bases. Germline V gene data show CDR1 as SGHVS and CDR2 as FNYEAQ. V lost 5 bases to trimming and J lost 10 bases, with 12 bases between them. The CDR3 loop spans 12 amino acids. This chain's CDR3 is CASSPAGVEQFF. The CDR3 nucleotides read TGTGCCAGCAGCCCCGCCGGGGTAGAGCAGTTCTTC. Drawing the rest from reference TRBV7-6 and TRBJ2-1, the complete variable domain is GAGVSQSPRYKVTKRGQDVALRCDPISGHVSLYWYRQALGQGPEFLTYFNYEAQQDKSGLPNDRFSAERPEGSISTLTIQRTEQRDSAMYRCASSPAGVEQFFGPGTRLTVL.

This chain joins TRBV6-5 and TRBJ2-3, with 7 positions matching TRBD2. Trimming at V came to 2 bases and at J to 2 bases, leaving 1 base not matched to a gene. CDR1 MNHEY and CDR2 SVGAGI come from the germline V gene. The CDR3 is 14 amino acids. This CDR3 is CASSYGRDTDTQYF. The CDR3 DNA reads TGTGCCAGCAGTTACGGGAGGGACACAGATACGCAGTATTTT.